The present T cell receptor beta chain was sequenced within a study of blood T cell repertoires in COVID-19. The overall study: Donors in the United States, Italy and Spain gave samples during acute or convalescent COVID-19. The analysed material was cDNA or gDNA that came from T cells, B-cell-depleted T cells, or PBMCs.

Authors' methods: Estimation of nucleated cell counts relied on the amplification of reference gene primers. Clones were sequenced by immunoSEQ multiplex PCR, and TCRdb holds only the in-frame ones, with some missing. That table furnishes V, J and clone size, whereas the DNA furnished D and trimming. The table shows approximately 120,000 clones, with around three quarters occurring only once. The CDR3 spans 15 residues. Germline V gene data show CDR1 as SGHTA and CDR2 as FQGNSA. The V segment lost 2 bases and the J segment 2 bases; nucleotides outside the gene matches: 3. The chain uses TRBV7-2 and TRBJ2-5; 9 nucleotides match TRBD1. The receptor comes from a human donor in a cohort sampled during active or convalescent COVID-19. Sequencing was performed on peripheral blood. The CDR3 reads CASSLYRGQQETQYF. The CDR3 nucleotides read TGTGCCAGCAGCTTATACAGGGGGCAACAAGAGACCCAGTACTTC.